What follows are 22 T cell receptor beta chains derived from one specimen sequenced in a study of OX40 agonist ivuxolimab in advanced cancers. Sequenced by immunoSEQ multiplex PCR; TCRdb stores in-frame clones only, minus some. Among around 68,000 clones listed, around 86% were seen once. The starting material was CD4+ or CD8+ T cells sorted from blood, obtained in a trial of the OX40 agonist ivuxolimab. These receptors all come from an adult with an advanced solid tumor such as melanoma, head and neck, liver or kidney cancer.

The CDR3 DNA follows: TGTGCCAGCAGAGGGACAGCACAAGAGACCCAGTACTTC. Its translation: CASRGTAQETQYF. The chain joins TRBV2 to TRBJ2-5; 7 bases map to TRBD1. The CDR3 is 13 amino acids. V lost 6 bases to trimming and J lost 2 bases; unmatched junction nucleotides: 3. Germline CDR1 SNHLY, CDR2 FYNNEI.

V gene TRBV6-1 combines with J gene TRBJ2-3; no definite D call. Germline V lookup: CDR1 MNHNS, CDR2 SASEGT. Trimming stripped 7 bases from V and 0 bases from J, with 14 bases between. There are 15 residues in the CDR3. The CDR3 DNA reads as TGTGCCAGCAAAGTTACTGGCACTAGCACAGATACGCAGTATTTT. Amino acids: CASKVTGTSTDTQYF.

This rearrangement joins TRBV6-6 to TRBJ2-2; perhaps TRBD1 as D (6 bases). Germline-derived CDR1 and CDR2 are MNHNY and SVGAGI (reference sequence). This CDR3 comprises 15 residues. The V end was cut by 4 bases, the J end by 6 bases, with 15 bases between. CDR3 loop: CASSLQGPGAGELFF. CDR3 DNA sequence: TGTGCCAGCAGTTTACAGGGACCTGGGGCCGGGGAGCTGTTTTTT.

This chain joins TRBV9 and TRBJ1-3, with D unclear. The germline gives CDR1 SGDLS, CDR2 YYNGEE. V lost 3 bases and J lost 1, with 8 bases in between. CDR3 size: 14 residues. CDR3 sequence reads: CASSAGFSGNTIYF. CDR3 in DNA: TGTGCCAGCAGCGCCGGCTTTTCTGGAAACACCATATATTTT. The whole variable domain, filled in from reference TRBV9 and TRBJ1-3, reads DSGVTQTPKHLITATGQRVTLRCSPRSGDLSVYWYQQSLDQGLQFLIQYYNGEERAKGNILERFSAQQFPDLHSELNLSSLELGDSALYFCASSAGFSGNTIYFGEGSWLTVV.

The chain has TRBV7-8 and TRBJ2-2, with 10 bases aligning to TRBD1. Looked up from germline, CDR1 is SGHVS and CDR2 is FQNEAQ. The CDR3 sequence is 20 residues long. V lost 0 bases and J lost 4; bases outside the gene matches: 14. The CDR3 spells CASSLALGQGKGKSTGELFF. In nucleotides, the CDR3 is TGTGCCAGCAGCTTAGCGTTGGGACAGGGGAAAGGGAAGAGCACCGGGGAGCTGTTTTTT.

The rearrangement uses TRBV28 and TRBJ1-2; D unclear. Germline CDR1 is MDHEN and CDR2 is SYDVKM. The CDR3 extends over 12 amino acids. V dropped 2 bases and J dropped 8 bases, with 9 bases sitting between them. DNA of the CDR3: TGTGCCAGCAGTTTACAAGTCCAAGGCTACACCTTC. Its translation: CASSLQVQGYTF.

The rearrangement links TRBV27 to TRBJ1-5; 7 bases match TRBD1. Looked up from germline, CDR1 is MNHEY and CDR2 is SMNVEV (reference sequence). This CDR3 spans 15 amino acids. The trim removed 1 base at V and 4 bases at J, leaving 4 bases unmatched. The DNA for the CDR3 is TGTGCCAGCAGTTTATACGGGACAGTAAATCAGCCCCAGCATTTT. This codes for CASSLYGTVNQPQHF.

This sequence joins TRBV11-2 and TRBJ2-1; a possible D gene is TRBD2 (6 bases). V was clipped by 4 bases and J by 3 bases, with 19 bases between them. The CDR3 runs 17 residues. CDR1 SGHAT and CDR2 FQNNGV come from the germline V gene. CDR3 sequence reads: CASSSGLAGPLYNEQFF. The CDR3, as DNA: TGTGCCAGCAGCTCCGGACTCGCGGGACCTCTCTACAATGAGCAGTTCTTC.

This chain joins TRBV11-3 and TRBJ2-2; the D gene is possibly TRBD2 (5 bases). Trimming removed 0 bases at V and 4 bases at J, with 15 bases between. Germline-derived CDR1 and CDR2 are SGHNT and YENEEA. This CDR3 has 17 residues. The CDR3 protein is CASSLDRYSEGTGELFF. CDR3 bases: TGTGCCAGCAGCTTAGACAGATATAGCGAGGGCACCGGGGAGCTGTTTTTT. Looking up the rest from reference TRBV11-3 and TRBJ2-2 gives the full variable domain: EAGVVQSPRYKIIEKKQPVAFWCNPISGHNTLYWYLQNLGQGPELLIRYENEEAVDDSQLPKDRFSAERLKGVDSTLKIQPAELGDSAVYLCASSLDRYSEGTGELFFGEGSRLTVL.

This clone was observed a single time. The gene calls are TRBV5-6 and TRBJ1-2, with D unresolved. V was pared by 0 bases and J by 8 bases, with 5 bases between. The CDR3 runs to 11 residues. Germline lookup yields CDR1 SGHDT and CDR2 YYEEEE. This CDR3 reads CASSLGSGYTF. CDR3 sequence (DNA): TGTGCCAGCAGCTTGGGTTCCGGCTACACCTTC.

This clone has more than one count but fewer than ten. The V and J genes are TRBV10-1 and TRBJ2-1, with 8 bases identical to TRBD2. CDR1 and CDR2 from the germline V gene are WNHNN and SYGVQD (reference sequence). Germline trimming cut 0 bases from V and 7 bases from J; bases unmatched to any gene: 14. The CDR3 is made up of 18 amino acids. The CDR3 reads CASSESNFRLAGTNEQFF. CDR3 in DNA: TGCGCCAGCAGTGAGTCGAATTTCAGGCTAGCGGGCACAAATGAGCAGTTCTTC.

V and J are TRBV6-1 and TRBJ2-2, with D unclear. The CDR3 is 15 amino acids. Germline CDR1 is MNHNS and CDR2 is SASEGT. Trimming took 6 bases from V and 3 from J, leaving 14 bases between them. CDR3 region: CASSLAEWDTGELFF. DNA for the CDR3: TGTGCCAGCAGCCTGGCGGAATGGGACACCGGGGAGCTGTTTTTT.

V usage is TRBV7-9 and J usage is TRBJ1-2; D perhaps matches TRBD1 (5 bases). CDR3 length: 12 amino acids. The germline V gene encodes CDR1 SEHNR and CDR2 FQNEAQ (reference sequence). Deletions cut 5 bases from V and 8 bases from J, with 12 bases between. The CDR3 DNA follows: TGTGCCAGCAGCCCCCAAGGGGAAGGCTACACCTTC. It specifies CASSPQGEGYTF.

J is TRBJ2-5 and V is TRBV6-1, with a possible D match to TRBD2 (7 bases). Germline lookup yields CDR1 MNHNS and CDR2 SASEGT. The CDR3 has 15 amino acids. V dropped 6 bases and J dropped 1 base, with 15 bases sitting between them. CDR3 protein: CASRWGGAGQETQYF. CDR3 nucleotides: TGTGCCAGCAGATGGGGGGGGGCTGGCCAAGAGACCCAGTACTTC.

The rearrangement links TRBV5-5 to TRBJ2-7, with D perhaps matching TRBD2 (6 bases). Trimming removed 4 bases at V and 6 bases at J, with 23 bases between. From germline, CDR1 is SGHKS and CDR2 YYEKEE (reference sequence). The CDR3 extends over 16 amino acids. The CDR3 sequence is CASSVLTGTVGGEQYF. The CDR3 nucleotides read TGTGCCAGCAGCGTGTTAACCGGGACGGTGGGGGGCGAGCAGTACTTC.

The DNA for the CDR3 is TGTGCCAGCAGCGCACTGGGGGACAGTGGCGCAAAACTGTTTTTT. Encoded protein: CASSALGDSGAKLFF. The gene calls are TRBV9 and TRBJ1-4; 7 nucleotides line up with TRBD1. The junction had 12 bases not matched to a gene; V was cut back by 3 bases and J by 10 bases. Germline-derived CDR1 and CDR2 are SGDLS and YYNGEE. There are 15 residues in the CDR3.

This clone was found a few times. The chain joins TRBV5-6 to TRBJ1-5, with D tentatively TRBD1 (5 bases). The CDR3 extends over 14 amino acids. Germline V gene lookup returns CDR1 SGHDT and CDR2 YYEEEE. V was trimmed by 4 bases and J by 0 bases, leaving 8 bases between them. The CDR3 region has the DNA TGTGCCAGCAGCCGGACACTTAGCAATCAGCCCCAGCATTTT. Translating it yields CASSRTLSNQPQHF.

The CDR3 sequence: CASSSHLSDSPLHF. The DNA for the CDR3 is TGTGCCAGCAGCTCGCATCTTTCGGATTCACCCCTCCACTTT. The V call is TRBV7-2, the J call TRBJ1-6; unclear D gene. V lost 4 bases to trimming and J lost 8 bases, with 12 bases between them. The CDR3 is 14 amino acids. Looked up from germline, CDR1 is SGHTA and CDR2 is FQGNSA.

Concerning this clone: The junction departs from germline at one end; a sequencing error may be responsible. The sample contains more than one DNA sequence encoding this CDR3. J is TRBJ1-1 and V is TRBV10-3, with unresolved D. The V gene's germline CDR1 is ENHRY and CDR2 SYGVKD. The CDR3 is 12 amino acids. The CDR3 DNA sequence: TGTGCCATCAGTGACACATACACTGAAGCCTTCTTT. It codes for CAISDTYTEAFF.

The genes are TRBV6-5 and TRBJ1-1, with TRBD1 matching over 7 bases. This CDR3 comprises 15 residues. Germline trimming cut 6 bases from V and 1 base from J; bases unmatched to any gene: 8. CDR1 is MNHEY and CDR2 is SVGAGI in the germline V gene. The DNA of the CDR3 is TGTGCCAGCAGATCCAGGGGACAGAAGAACACTGAAGCTTTCTTT. The encoded protein is CASRSRGQKNTEAFF.

J is TRBJ2-3 and V is TRBV5-6; no firm D call. V was clipped by 4 bases and J by 4 bases, with 7 bases between them. Germline CDR1 SGHDT, CDR2 YYEEEE. The CDR3 has 12 residues. The CDR3 bases are TGTGCCAGCAGCCCCGGCGCAGATACGCAGTATTTT. Translating gives CASSPGADTQYF.

The V call is TRBV6-6, the J call TRBJ2-7, with TRBD1 as a possible D gene (5 bases). V was cut by 7 bases and J by 0 bases, with 10 bases left in between. This CDR3 contains 13 residues. Germline lookup yields CDR1 MNHNY and CDR2 SVGAGI (reference sequence). The CDR3, as DNA: TGTGCCAGCAACCCACAGGCCTCCTACGAGCAGTACTTC. This gives the protein CASNPQASYEQYF.